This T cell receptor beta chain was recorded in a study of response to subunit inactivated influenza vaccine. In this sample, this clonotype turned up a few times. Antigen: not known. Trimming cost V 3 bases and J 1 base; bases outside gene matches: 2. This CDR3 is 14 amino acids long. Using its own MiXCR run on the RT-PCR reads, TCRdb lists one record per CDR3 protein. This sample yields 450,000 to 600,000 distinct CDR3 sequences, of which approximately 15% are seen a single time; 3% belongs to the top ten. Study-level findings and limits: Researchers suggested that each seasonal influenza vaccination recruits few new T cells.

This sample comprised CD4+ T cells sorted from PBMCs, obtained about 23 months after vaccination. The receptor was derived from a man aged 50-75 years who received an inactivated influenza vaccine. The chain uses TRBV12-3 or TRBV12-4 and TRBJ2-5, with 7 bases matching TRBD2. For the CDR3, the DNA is TGTGCCAGCAGTTTCCTAGCGGTCCAAGAGACCCAGTACTTC. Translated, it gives CASSFLAVQETQYF.